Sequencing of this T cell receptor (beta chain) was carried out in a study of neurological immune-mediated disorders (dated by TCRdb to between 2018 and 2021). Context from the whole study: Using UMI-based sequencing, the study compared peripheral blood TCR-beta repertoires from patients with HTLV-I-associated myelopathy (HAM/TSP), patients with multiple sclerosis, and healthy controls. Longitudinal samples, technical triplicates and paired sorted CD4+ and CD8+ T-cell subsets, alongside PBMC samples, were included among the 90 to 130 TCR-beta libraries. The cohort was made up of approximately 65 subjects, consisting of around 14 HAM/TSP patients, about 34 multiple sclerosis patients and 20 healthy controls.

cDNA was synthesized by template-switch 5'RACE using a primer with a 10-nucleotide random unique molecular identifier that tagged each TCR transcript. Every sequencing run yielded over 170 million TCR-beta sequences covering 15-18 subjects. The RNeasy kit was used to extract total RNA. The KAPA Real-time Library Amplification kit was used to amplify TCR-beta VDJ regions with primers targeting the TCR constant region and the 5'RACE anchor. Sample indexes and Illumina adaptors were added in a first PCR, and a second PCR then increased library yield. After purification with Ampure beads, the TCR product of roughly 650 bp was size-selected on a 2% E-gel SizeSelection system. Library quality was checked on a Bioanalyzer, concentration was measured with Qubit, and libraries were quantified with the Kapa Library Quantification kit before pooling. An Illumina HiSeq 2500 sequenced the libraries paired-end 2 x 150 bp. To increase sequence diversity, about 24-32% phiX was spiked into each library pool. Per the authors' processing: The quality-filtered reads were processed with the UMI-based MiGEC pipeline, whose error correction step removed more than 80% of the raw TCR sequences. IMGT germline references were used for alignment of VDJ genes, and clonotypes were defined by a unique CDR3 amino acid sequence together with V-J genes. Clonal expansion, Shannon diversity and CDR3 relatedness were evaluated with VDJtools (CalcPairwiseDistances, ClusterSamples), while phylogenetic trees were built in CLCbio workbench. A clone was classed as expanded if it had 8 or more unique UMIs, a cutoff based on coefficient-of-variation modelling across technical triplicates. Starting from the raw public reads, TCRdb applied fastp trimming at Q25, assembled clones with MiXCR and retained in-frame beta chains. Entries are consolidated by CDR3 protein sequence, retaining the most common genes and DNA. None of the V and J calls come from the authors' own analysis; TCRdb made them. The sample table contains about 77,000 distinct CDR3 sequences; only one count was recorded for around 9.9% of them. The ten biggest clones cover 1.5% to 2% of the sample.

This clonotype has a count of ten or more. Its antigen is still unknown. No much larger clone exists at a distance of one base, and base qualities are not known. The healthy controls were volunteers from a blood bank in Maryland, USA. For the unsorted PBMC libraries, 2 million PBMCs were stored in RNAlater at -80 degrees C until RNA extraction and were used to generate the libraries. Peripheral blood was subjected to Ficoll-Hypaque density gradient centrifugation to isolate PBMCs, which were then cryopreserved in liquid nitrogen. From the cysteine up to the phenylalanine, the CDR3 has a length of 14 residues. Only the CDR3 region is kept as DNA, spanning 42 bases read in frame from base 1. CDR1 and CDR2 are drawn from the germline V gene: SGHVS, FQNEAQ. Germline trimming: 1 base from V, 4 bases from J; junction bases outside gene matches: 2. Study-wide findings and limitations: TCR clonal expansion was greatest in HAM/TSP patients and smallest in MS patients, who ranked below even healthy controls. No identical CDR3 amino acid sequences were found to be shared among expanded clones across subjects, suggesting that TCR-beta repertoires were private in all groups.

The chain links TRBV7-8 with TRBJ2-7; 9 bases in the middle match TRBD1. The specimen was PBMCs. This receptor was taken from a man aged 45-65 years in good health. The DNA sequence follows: TGTGCCAGCAGCTTAGTGGACAGGGGTTACGAGCAGTACTTC. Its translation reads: CASSLVDRGYEQYF.